The T cell receptor beta chain described here comes from a study of molecular identifiers for immune sequencing clone quantification (dated by TCRdb to the late 2010s). In the study overall: For a replicate experiment, RNA from roughly 21,000 or 96,000 naive CD8 T cells was divided into five aliquots, of which four were sequenced. This methods study used CD8 T cells to benchmark TCR RNA copy counting and molecular-identifier clustering-based TCR repertoire sequencing (MIDCIRS).

The CDR3 runs 13 amino acids, cysteine and phenylalanine included. Only CDR3 DNA remains: 39 bases, in frame from the first base. V is shortened by 4 bases, J by 3 bases, and the region joining them spans 13 bases. The germline V gene (reference sequence) specifies DFQATT as CDR1 and SNEGSKA as CDR2. Overall results and qualifications from the work: Spiked-in Jurkat TCR RNA (approximately eleven copies' worth), which is not part of the donor repertoire, was contained in the naive libraries. Spiked-in Jurkat TCR RNA equivalent to a single cell was reported to be detectable even among some 910,000 naive CD8 T cells. In CMV-specific effector cells, over 99% of molecules were held by clones above 20 RNA copies, whereas under 1% of molecules were held by such clones in naive cells. Modeling gave about three recovered TCR RNA copies per cell versus 9.5 to 10 by digital PCR, implying around 33% capture efficiency. When barcode sub-clustering was not used, chimeric consensus sequences inflated TCR diversity, with chimeras reaching as high as 47%. Highly expanded clone sizes could be underestimated because identical TCR molecules may share a barcode.

Libraries of naive CD8 T cells were built from around 18,000 to 910,000 sorted cells, with 10%, 30% or 50% of the purified RNA used. Naive CD8 T cells were FACS-sorted as CD8+CD4-CCR7+CD45RA+ on a BD FACSAria II into RLT Plus buffer. To test detection sensitivity, Jurkat RNA equivalent to over 8 TCR copies was spiked into samples of about 18,000-1,000,000 naive CD8 T cells. CD8 T cells were enriched with RosetteSep CD8+ T Cell Enrichment Cocktail and Ficoll-Paque, followed by ACK red cell lysis. This clonotype was picked up many times. The antigen it binds to is not known. The sample holds no much larger clone one base away, and base qualities are not on file. Library preparation employed PCR. Sequencing relied on an Illumina HiSeq 4000. Bulk TCR libraries were generated as previously described, with the TCR primers listed in Table S5 used. Purification of total RNA was performed with the Qiagen AllPrep DNA/RNA kit. Before any analysis, reads coming from multiple sequencing runs of the same library were combined into one pool. The authors processed their data as follows. Only reads with exact TCR constant sequence were kept, trimmed to 150 nt, and grouped by their 12-nt molecular barcodes. Within each barcode group, reads were sub-clustered at a 15% Levenshtein threshold, and quality-weighted consensus sequences were built per RNA molecule. Non-functional sequences were filtered out, along with any lower-count sequence sitting one edit away from another sequence. Based on fitting two negative binomial distributions, any barcode sub-cluster with under 20% of the maximum read count was discarded. TCRdb took the public reads, trimmed them with fastp at Q25, ran MiXCR for clone calling and kept in-frame beta chains. Entries are consolidated by CDR3 protein sequence, retaining the most common genes and DNA. TCRdb's processing, not the authors' own work, is the source of the V and J calls. The sample includes 70,000 to 95,000 distinct CDR3 sequences, with around 20% observed a single time. The top ten clones comprise 0.7% to 0.95% of the sample.

This sequence originates from a human donor in good health. Some libraries in this study had Jurkat cell RNA spiked in. Sample: naive CD8+ T cells from blood, with Jurkat cell RNA spiked in. The cell subset or site label corresponds to: FACS-sorted CD8+CD4-CCR7+CD45RA+ naive T cells. The chain is encoded by TRBV20-1 joined to TRBJ2-7; the D assignment is uncertain and may be TRBD1 or TRBD2, with 5 bases supporting each. The CDR3 region: CSANGQGVYEQYF. The nucleotides read TGCAGTGCTAATGGCCAGGGAGTCTACGAGCAGTACTTC.